A selection of T cell receptor beta chains follows, all from one sample in a study of early T cells in non-severe SARS-CoV-2 infection. From the 5' RACE reads, TCRdb called clonotypes with MiXCR, one entry per CDR3 protein. The sample has over 50,000 distinct CDR3 sequences, approximately 8% seen once. The specimen was whole blood. The receptor source for this set is an adult who was a healthcare worker with PCR-confirmed SARS-CoV-2 infection or an uninfected control (not recorded which). The CDR3 runs from the conserved cysteine through the conserved F or W. A D gene is named only where the DNA matches it firmly. For some rows the clone size is stated as once, few or many, or as a class when expanded; others skip it.

d_gene	v_gene	abundance	j_gene	CDR3aa	CDR3nt
.	TRBV28	few	TRBJ2-2	CASSFTRFTGELFF	TGTGCCAGCAGTTTTACTAGATTTACCGGGGAGCTGTTTTTT
TRBD1	TRBV27	many	TRBJ2-5	CASSFRGQETQYF	TGTGCCAGCAGTTTCAGGGGACAGGAGACCCAGTACTTC
.	TRBV18	.	TRBJ2-4	CASSPPSGRTKNIQYF	TGTGCCAGCTCACCACCTTCAGGGAGGACCAAAAACATTCAGTACTTC
.	TRBV11-1	few	TRBJ2-6	CASSSQGAGANVLTF	TGTGCCAGCAGCTCACAGGGCGCGGGGGCCAACGTCCTGACTTTC
.	TRBV6-2/TRBV6-3	few	TRBJ2-5	CASSYIETQYF	TGTGCCAGCAGTTACATAGAGACCCAGTACTTC
.	TRBV12-3/TRBV12-4	.	TRBJ2-1	CASNQRGRNNEQFF	TGTGCCAGCAATCAACGGGGGCGTAACAATGAGCAGTTCTTC
TRBD2	TRBV5-1	.	TRBJ2-1	CASSYGGASYNEQFF	TGCGCCAGCAGCTACGGGGGGGCCTCCTACAATGAGCAGTTCTTC
TRBD2	TRBV20-1	many	TRBJ2-3	CSARGVAGGYTDTQYF	TGCAGTGCTAGGGGAGTAGCGGGGGGCTACACAGATACGCAGTATTTT
TRBD2	TRBV20-1	many	TRBJ2-3	CSEELAGTDTQYF	TGCAGTGAGGAACTAGCGGGCACAGATACGCAGTATTTT
.	TRBV5-1	few	TRBJ2-3	CASTPGEGRTADTQYF	TGCGCCAGCACCCCTGGCGAAGGGAGGACTGCAGATACGCAGTATTTT
.	TRBV3-1	many	TRBJ2-5	CASRDQQETQYF	TGTGCCAGCAGGGACCAACAAGAGACCCAGTACTTC
.	TRBV10-2	many	TRBJ2-7	CASSTGSEQYF	TGCGCCAGCAGTACTGGGTCCGAGCAGTACTTC
TRBD1	TRBV7-9	many	TRBJ1-1	CASGGQPMDTEAFF	TGTGCCAGCGGGGGACAGCCGATGGACACTGAAGCTTTCTTT
.	TRBV3-1	few	TRBJ1-2	CASSQDRGYGDGYTF	TGTGCCAGCAGCCAAGATCGGGGTTACGGGGATGGCTACACCTTC
.	TRBV7-2	medium-sized	TRBJ2-7	CASSLESGAAPYEQYF	TGTGCCAGCAGCTTAGAGTCTGGCGCGGCCCCCTACGAGCAGTACTTC
.	TRBV7-6	few	TRBJ2-3	CASSSPLDTQYF	TGTGCCAGCAGCTCCCCCCTGGATACGCAGTATTTT
.	TRBV9	few	TRBJ2-7	CASSVEFGTSSEQYF	TGTGCCAGCAGCGTAGAGTTTGGGACATCATCCGAGCAGTACTTC